Below, 2 T cell receptor beta chains from the same sample are listed, as sequenced in a study of lung T cells in sarcoidosis with Löfgren's syndrome (TCRdb year 2017). Sequencing used an Illumina MiSeq. TCRdb itself trimmed the public reads at Q25 with fastp, ran MiXCR and retained productive beta chains. Rows matching on CDR3 protein sequence are summarized as one entry with the most common DNA and genes. This sample is represented by 60,000 to 65,000 distinct CDR3 sequences; about 20% of them were singletons. The ten biggest clones cover less than 2.5% of the sample. Input material: CD4+ T cells from PBMCs. These receptors were obtained from a human donor with sarcoidosis (Löfgren's syndrome or another form), or a control subject (not recorded which).

The chain links TRBV18 to TRBJ1-1; D might be TRBD1 (6 bases). Trimming took 4 bases from V and 4 from J, leaving 19 bases between them. Per the germline V gene, CDR1 is KGHSH and CDR2 is LQKENI. This CDR3 spans 16 amino acids. In DNA, the CDR3 is TGTGCCAGCTCACTGCTGGGGGGCGGTTTTGGCACTGAAGCTTTCTTT. Encoded protein: CASSLLGGGFGTEAFF. Combining the CDR3 with reference TRBV18 and TRBJ1-1 gives the whole variable domain NAGVMQNPRHLVRRRGQEARLRCSPMKGHSHVYWYRQLPEEGLKFMVYLQKENIIDESGMPKERFSAEFPKEGPSILRIQQVVRGDSAAYFCASSLLGGGFGTEAFFGQGTRLTVV.

This clonotype appeared once. Being one base from a much bigger clone, this may be a read error. The CDR3 nucleotides read TGTGCCAACAGTCAGGGCCGCAGCTCTGGGGCCAACGTCCTGACTTTC. The encoded protein is CANSQGRSSGANVLTF. The chain uses TRBV6-6 and TRBJ2-6; perhaps TRBD1 as D (5 bases). The CDR3 is 16 residues long. Germline assignment: CDR1 MNHNY and CDR2 SVGAGI (reference sequence).